The 6 T cell receptor beta chains in this list originate from one sample, sequenced in a study of OX40 agonist ivuxolimab in advanced cancers. The table came from immunoSEQ multiplex PCR; TCRdb's copy has only in-frame clones and leaves some out. Altogether around 26,000 clones are present, around three quarters being singletons, with the ten largest covering more than 10%. The starting material was CD4+ or CD8+ T cells sorted from blood, obtained in a trial of the OX40 agonist ivuxolimab. The source is an adult with an advanced solid tumor such as melanoma, head and neck, liver or kidney cancer.

Note on this clone: This specimen includes other DNA sequences encoding the same CDR3. This chain connects TRBV11-2 to TRBJ2-5; D gene unclear. This CDR3 spans 11 amino acids. Trimming removed 3 bases at V and 3 bases at J, with 2 bases between. Germline values: CDR1 SGHAT, CDR2 FQNNGV. CDR3 loop: CASSLKETQYF. CDR3 bases: TGTGCCAGCAGCTTGAAAGAGACCCAGTACTTC.

Comment on this clone: The conserved closing phenylalanine or tryptophan is absent in this CDR3, likely reflecting a read error. The DNA is omitted, as the CDR3 cannot be located on it reliably, and the CDR3 follows TCRdb's listing. The chain is built from TRBV5-4 and TRBJ1-6. The CDR3 adds up to 11 amino acids, both ends counted. From germline, CDR1 is SGHNT and CDR2 YYREEE (reference sequence). CDR3 protein: CASSPRPVLLS.

Only one count was recorded for this clone. V is TRBV6-4 and J is TRBJ2-1; 9 nucleotides match TRBD2. CDR1 is MRHNA, CDR2 SNTAGT, per germline. CDR3 length: 16 residues. After removal of 2 bases from V and 2 bases from J, the junction contained 4 bases not matched to a gene. The CDR3 here is CASSDEAGGTYNEQFF. The CDR3 DNA sequence: TGTGCCAGCAGTGACGAAGCGGGGGGTACCTACAATGAGCAGTTCTTC.

V and J are TRBV28 and TRBJ1-5; 10 bases are shared with TRBD1. The trim removed 5 bases at V and 0 bases at J, leaving 10 bases unmatched. The CDR3 length is 18 residues. Per germline, CDR1 MDHEN and CDR2 SYDVKM. The CDR3 region has the DNA TGTGCCAGCAGTCAATTGGACAGGGGGAAGCATAGCAATCAGCCCCAGCATTTT. Translated: CASSQLDRGKHSNQPQHF. Complete variable domain (other parts from reference TRBV28 and TRBJ1-5): DVKVTQSSRYLVKRTGEKVFLECVQDMDHENMFWYRQDPGLGLRLIYFSYDVKMKEKGDIPEGYSVSREKKERFSLILESASTNQTSMYLCASSQLDRGKHSNQPQHFGDGTRLSIL.

V and J are TRBV7-2 and TRBJ2-5, with D possibly being TRBD2 (6 bases). The CDR3 spans 14 residues. V was trimmed by 5 bases and J by 6 bases, leaving 16 bases between them. CDR1 and CDR2 from the germline V gene are SGHTA and FQGNSA. CDR3 bases: TGTGCCAGCAGCCCGGGAGTTAGCCGGCAGACCCAGTACTTC. Translation: CASSPGVSRQTQYF.

This clone was observed once. The chain combines TRBV2 with TRBJ1-5; D call uncertain. The CDR3 has 15 amino acids. V was shortened by 6 bases and J by 6 bases, with 18 bases between the two germline ends. Germline-derived CDR1 and CDR2 are SNHLY and FYNNEI. The CDR3 loop reads CASRSGLGVVQPQHF. The DNA for the CDR3 is TGTGCCAGCAGGTCGGGGTTGGGAGTGGTTCAGCCCCAGCATTTT.